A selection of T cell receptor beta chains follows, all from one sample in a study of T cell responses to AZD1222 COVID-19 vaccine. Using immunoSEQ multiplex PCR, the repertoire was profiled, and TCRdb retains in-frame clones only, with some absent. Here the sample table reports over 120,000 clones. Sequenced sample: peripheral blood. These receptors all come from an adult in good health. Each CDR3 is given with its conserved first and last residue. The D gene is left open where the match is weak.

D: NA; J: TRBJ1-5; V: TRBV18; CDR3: CASSPGTWGGGHF; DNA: TGTGCCAGCTCACCCGGGACTTGGGGTGGAGGGCATTTT
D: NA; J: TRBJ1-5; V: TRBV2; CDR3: CASRGPGEQPQHF; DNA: TGTGCCAGCAGAGGGCCTGGGGAGCAGCCCCAGCATTTT
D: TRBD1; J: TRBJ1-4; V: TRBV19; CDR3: CASKRRQGGKLFF; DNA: TGTGCCAGTAAACGTCGCCAGGGGGGAAAACTGTTTTTT
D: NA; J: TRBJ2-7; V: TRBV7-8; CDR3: CASSLVDEQYF; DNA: TGTGCCAGCAGCTTAGTGGACGAGCAGTACTTC
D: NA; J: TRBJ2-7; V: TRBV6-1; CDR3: CASSEARGNREQYF; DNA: TGTGCCAGCAGTGAAGCGAGAGGGAATAGGGAGCAGTACTTC
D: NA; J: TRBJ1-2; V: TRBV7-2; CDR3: CASSSDPVVSGYTF; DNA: TGTGCCAGCAGCTCCGACCCCGTCGTGAGTGGCTACACCTTC
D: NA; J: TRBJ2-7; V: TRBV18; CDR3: CATKGQGSYEQYF; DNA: TGTGCCACTAAAGGGCAAGGCTCCTACGAGCAGTACTTC
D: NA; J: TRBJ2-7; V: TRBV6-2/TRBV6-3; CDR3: CASSGGPYEQYF; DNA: TGTGCCAGCAGCGGGGGGCCATACGAGCAGTACTTC
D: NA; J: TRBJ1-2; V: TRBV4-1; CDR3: CASSQGLGGSYGYTF; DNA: TGCGCCAGCAGCCAGGGTCTAGGGGGTAGCTATGGCTACACCTTC
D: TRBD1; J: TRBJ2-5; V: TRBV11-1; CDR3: CASSLTGAETQYF; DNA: TGTGCCAGCAGCTTAACAGGGGCAGAGACCCAGTACTTC
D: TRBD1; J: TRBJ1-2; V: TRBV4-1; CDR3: CASSQDQGANYGYTF; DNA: TGCGCCAGCAGCCAAGATCAGGGGGCTAACTATGGCTACACCTTC
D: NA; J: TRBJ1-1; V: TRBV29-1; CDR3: CSVESGTEAFF; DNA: TGCAGCGTTGAAAGTGGTACTGAAGCTTTCTTT
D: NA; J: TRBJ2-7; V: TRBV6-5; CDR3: CASSRTGSSYEQYF; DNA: TGTGCCAGCAGCCGGACGGGAAGCTCCTACGAGCAGTACTTC
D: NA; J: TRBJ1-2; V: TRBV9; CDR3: CASSGQGSRNYGYTF; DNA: TGTGCCAGCAGCGGCCAAGGGAGTAGAAACTATGGCTACACCTTC
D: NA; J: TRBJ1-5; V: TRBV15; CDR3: CATSRVEGRRVNQPQHF; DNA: TGTGCCACCAGCAGAGTTGAGGGTAGGAGGGTGAATCAGCCCCAGCATTTT
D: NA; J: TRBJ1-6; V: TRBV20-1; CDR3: CSASLGPHNSPLHF; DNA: TGCAGTGCTAGTTTAGGTCCCCACAATTCACCCCTCCACTTT
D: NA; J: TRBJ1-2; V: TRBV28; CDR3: CASGRINYGYTF; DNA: TGTGCCAGCGGCCGGATAAACTATGGCTACACCTTC
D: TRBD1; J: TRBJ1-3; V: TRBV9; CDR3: CASSASDRGRTIYF; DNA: TGTGCCAGCAGCGCATCCGACAGGGGACGCACCATATATTTT
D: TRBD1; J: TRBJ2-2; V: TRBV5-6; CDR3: CASSLGTGASTGELFF; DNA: TGTGCCAGCAGCCTGGGGACAGGGGCGAGCACCGGGGAGCTGTTTTTT
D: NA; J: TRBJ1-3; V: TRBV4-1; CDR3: CASSQVWTSGNTIYF; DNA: TGCGCCAGCAGCCAAGTGTGGACCTCTGGAAACACCATATATTTT
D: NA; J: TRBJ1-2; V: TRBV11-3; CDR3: CASSLDRQPFNYGYTF; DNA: TGTGCCAGCAGCTTAGATAGGCAACCATTTAACTATGGCTACACCTTC
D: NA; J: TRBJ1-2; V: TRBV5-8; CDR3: CASSSRGTGYGYTF; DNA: TGTGCCAGCAGCTCGAGGGGGACCGGCTATGGCTACACCTTC
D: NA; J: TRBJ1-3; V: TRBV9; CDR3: CASSVGGSIGNTIYF; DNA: TGTGCCAGCAGCGTAGGAGGGTCCATTGGAAACACCATATATTTT
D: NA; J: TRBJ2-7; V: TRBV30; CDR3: CAWSSGPTGTPLGEQYF; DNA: TGTGCCTGGTCCTCCGGCCCGACAGGTACCCCGCTGGGGGAGCAGTACTTC
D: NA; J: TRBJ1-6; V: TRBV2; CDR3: CASTEAGTGNSPLHF; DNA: TGTGCCAGCACCGAGGCCGGGACGGGTAATTCACCCCTCCACTTT
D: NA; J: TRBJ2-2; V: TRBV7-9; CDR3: CASSLGQIRTGELFF; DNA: TGTGCCAGCAGCTTGGGACAAATCCGCACCGGGGAGCTGTTTTTT
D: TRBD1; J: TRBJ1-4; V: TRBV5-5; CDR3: CASSWGDRGIDEKLFF; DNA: TGTGCCAGCAGCTGGGGGGACAGGGGGATCGATGAAAAACTGTTTTTT
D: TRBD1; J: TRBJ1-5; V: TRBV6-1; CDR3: CASSESPGTGGWQPQHF; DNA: TGTGCCAGCAGTGAGAGCCCCGGGACAGGGGGCTGGCAGCCCCAGCATTTT
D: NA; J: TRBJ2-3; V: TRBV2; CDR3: CASSESGPLDAQYF; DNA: TGTGCCAGCAGTGAATCCGGCCCTCTCGATGCGCAGTATTTT
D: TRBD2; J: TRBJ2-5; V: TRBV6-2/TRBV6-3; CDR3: CASSGSGGALETQYF; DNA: TGTGCCAGCAGTGGAAGCGGGGGGGCATTAGAGACCCAGTACTTC
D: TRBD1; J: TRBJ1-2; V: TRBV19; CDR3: CASRQQGAGGYTF; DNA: TGTGCCAGTAGACAACAGGGGGCCGGTGGCTACACCTTC
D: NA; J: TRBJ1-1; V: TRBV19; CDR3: CASSMMVGGTEAFF; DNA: TGTGCCAGTAGTATGATGGTAGGGGGCACTGAAGCTTTCTTT
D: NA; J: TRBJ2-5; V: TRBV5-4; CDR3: CASSPEIRTIQETQYF; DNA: TGTGCCAGCAGCCCGGAGATACGGACAATCCAAGAGACCCAGTACTTC
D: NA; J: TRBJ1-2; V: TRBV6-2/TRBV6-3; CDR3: CASSDIRTAYGYTF; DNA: TGTGCCAGCAGTGACATCCGGACGGCCTATGGCTACACCTTC
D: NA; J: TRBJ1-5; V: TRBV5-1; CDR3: CASSLRGGGQPQHF; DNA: TGCGCCAGCAGCTTGAGGGGGGGAGGGCAGCCCCAGCATTTT
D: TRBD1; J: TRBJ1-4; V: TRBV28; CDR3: CASSLRTGTEKLFF; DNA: TGTGCCAGCAGTCTCCGGACAGGCACCGAAAAACTGTTTTTT
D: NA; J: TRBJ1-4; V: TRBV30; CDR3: CAWRKRGAIDEKLFF; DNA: TGTGCCTGGAGAAAACGCGGGGCGATTGATGAAAAACTGTTTTTT
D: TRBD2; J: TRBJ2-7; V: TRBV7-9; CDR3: CASSYSGASYEQYF; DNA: TGTGCCAGCAGCTATAGCGGGGCAAGCTACGAGCAGTACTTC
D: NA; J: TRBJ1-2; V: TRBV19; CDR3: CASYRGTGVYGYTF; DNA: TGTGCCAGCTACCGAGGGACGGGGGTCTATGGCTACACCTTC
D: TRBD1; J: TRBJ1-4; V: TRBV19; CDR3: CASSPGTGGNEKLFF; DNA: TGTGCCAGTAGTCCCGGGACAGGAGGTAATGAAAAACTGTTTTTT
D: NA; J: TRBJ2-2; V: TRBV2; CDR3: CASSGTRVRTGELFF; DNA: TGTGCCAGCAGTGGAACCAGGGTTCGTACCGGGGAGCTGTTTTTT
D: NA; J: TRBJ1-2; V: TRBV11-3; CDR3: CASSRGGVGGYTF; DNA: TGTGCCAGCAGCCGTGGTGGGGTAGGTGGCTACACCTTC
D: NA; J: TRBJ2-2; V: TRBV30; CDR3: CAWSGSPNTGELFF; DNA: TGTGCCTGGAGTGGCTCGCCGAACACCGGGGAGCTGTTTTTT
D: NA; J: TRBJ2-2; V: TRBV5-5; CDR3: CASSPPLTGTGELFF; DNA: TGTGCCAGCAGCCCCCCATTGACAGGTACCGGGGAGCTGTTTTTT
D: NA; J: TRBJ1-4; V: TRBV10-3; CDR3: CAISDAGEKLFF; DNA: TGTGCCATCAGTGACGCAGGGGAAAAACTGTTTTTT
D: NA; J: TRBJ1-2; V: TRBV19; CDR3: CASTTDTNYGYTF; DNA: TGTGCCAGTACCACAGATACCAACTATGGCTACACCTTC
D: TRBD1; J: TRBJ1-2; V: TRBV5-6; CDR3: CASRSRGTYGYTF; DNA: TGTGCCAGCAGGTCCAGGGGGACCTATGGCTACACCTTC
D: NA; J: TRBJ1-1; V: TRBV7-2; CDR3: CASSYPDGEAFF; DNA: TGTGCCAGCAGCTATCCGGACGGCGAAGCTTTCTTT
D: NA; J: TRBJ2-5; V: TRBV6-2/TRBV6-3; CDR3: CASSYSSRGQETQYF; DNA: TGTGCCAGCAGTTACTCGAGCAGGGGCCAAGAGACCCAGTACTTC
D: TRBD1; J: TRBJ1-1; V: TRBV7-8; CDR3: CASSLVTGGLSTEAFF; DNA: TGTGCCAGCAGCTTAGTAACAGGGGGGTTGAGCACTGAAGCTTTCTTT
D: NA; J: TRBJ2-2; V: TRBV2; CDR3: CASRPREANTGELFF; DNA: TGTGCCAGCAGACCCAGGGAAGCGAACACCGGGGAGCTGTTTTTT
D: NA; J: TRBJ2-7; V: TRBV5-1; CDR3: CASSLGPGTYEQYF; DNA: TGCGCCAGCAGCTTGGGGCCGGGGACCTACGAGCAGTACTTC
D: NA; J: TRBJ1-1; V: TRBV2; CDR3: CASSEGRAQVTEAFF; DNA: TGTGCCAGCAGTGAAGGACGGGCCCAGGTCACTGAAGCTTTCTTT
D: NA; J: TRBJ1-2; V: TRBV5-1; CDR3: CASSLVAGMVLDYGYTF; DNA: TGCGCCAGCAGCTTGGTCGCGGGGATGGTGCTTGACTATGGCTACACCTTC